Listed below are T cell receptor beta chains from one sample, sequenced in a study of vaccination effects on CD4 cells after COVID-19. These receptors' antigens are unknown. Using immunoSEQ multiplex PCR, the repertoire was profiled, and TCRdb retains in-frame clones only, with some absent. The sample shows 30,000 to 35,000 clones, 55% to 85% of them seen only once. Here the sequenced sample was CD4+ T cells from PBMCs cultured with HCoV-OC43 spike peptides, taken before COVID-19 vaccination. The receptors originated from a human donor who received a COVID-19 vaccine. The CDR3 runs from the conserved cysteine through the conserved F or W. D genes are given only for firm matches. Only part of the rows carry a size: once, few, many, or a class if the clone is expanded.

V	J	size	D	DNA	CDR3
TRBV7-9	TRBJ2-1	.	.	TGTGCCAGCAGCTTAGAAGGCCATGAGCAGTTCTTC	CASSLEGHEQFF
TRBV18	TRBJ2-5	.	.	TGTGCCAGCTCACCGGGAATGGAGACCCAGTACTTC	CASSPGMETQYF
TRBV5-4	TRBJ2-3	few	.	TGTGCCAGCAGCTTGTCAACAGATACGCAGTATTTT	CASSLSTDTQYF
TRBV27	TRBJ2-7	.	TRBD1	TGTGCCAGCAGTGTCTCCTGGACAGGCTACTACGAGCAGTACTTC	CASSVSWTGYYEQYF
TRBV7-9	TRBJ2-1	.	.	TGTGCCAGCAGCTACCCCCTGGGGCGGCGTAATGAGCAGTTCTTC	CASSYPLGRRNEQFF
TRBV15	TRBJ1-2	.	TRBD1	TGTGCCACCAGCAGAGATTGGTCGGACAGGGGCAATGGCTACACCTTC	CATSRDWSDRGNGYTF
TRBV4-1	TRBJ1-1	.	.	TGCGCCAGCAGCCAAGAACCTTGGGGACCGATGAACACTGAAGCTTTCTTT	CASSQEPWGPMNTEAFF
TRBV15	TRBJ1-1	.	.	TGTGCCACCAGCAAAGGAAACACTGAAGCTTTCTTT	CATSKGNTEAFF
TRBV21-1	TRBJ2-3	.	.	TGTGCCAGCAGCAAGCTAGCGGGAGGGCCTAGCACAGATACGCAGTATTTT	CASSKLAGGPSTDTQYF
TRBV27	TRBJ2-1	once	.	TGTGCCAGCAGTTTTCAGGGGATACCCTACAATGAGCAGTTCTTC	CASSFQGIPYNEQFF
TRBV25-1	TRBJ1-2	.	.	TGTGCCAGCAGCATGGACAGTAACTATGGCTACACCTTC	CASSMDSNYGYTF
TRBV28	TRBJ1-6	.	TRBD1	TGTGCCAGCAGTCCGGACAGGAGCTCCTATAATTCACCCCTCCACTTT	CASSPDRSSYNSPLHF
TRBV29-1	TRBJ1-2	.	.	TGCAGCGCAGGGGATATATACACTAACTATGGCTACACCTTC	CSAGDIYTNYGYTF
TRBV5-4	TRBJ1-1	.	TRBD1	TGTGCCAGCGGGGGCAGGGGGCTCGAAGCTTTCTTT	CASGGRGLEAFF
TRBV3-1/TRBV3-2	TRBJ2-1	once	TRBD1	TGTGCCAGCAGCCCCACACTTTACGGACAGGGGCGGAATGAGCAGTTCTTC	CASSPTLYGQGRNEQFF
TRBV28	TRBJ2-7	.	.	TGTGCCAGCAGTACCTCCTTAAGCTACGAGCAGTACTTC	CASSTSLSYEQYF